The 17 T cell receptor beta chains below all came from one sample that was sequenced in a study of T cell responses to AZD1222 COVID-19 vaccine. Clones were sequenced by immunoSEQ multiplex PCR, and TCRdb holds only the in-frame ones, with some missing. The sample consists of some 86,000 clones, 65% to 85% of them appearing once. Sequences were derived from peripheral blood, sampled on day 0 of AZD1222 vaccination. These receptors were taken from an adult in good health.

The rearrangement links TRBV27 to TRBJ2-2; D may be TRBD2 (6 bases). Trimming took off 10 bases at V and 4 bases at J, with 16 bases between the two ends. This CDR3 spans 14 amino acids. Germline assignment: CDR1 MNHEY and CDR2 SMNVEV (reference sequence). The CDR3 sequence: CAILRDGSTGELFF. The CDR3 coding sequence is TGTGCCATCCTACGCGACGGGAGCACCGGGGAGCTGTTTTTT.

V and J are TRBV28 and TRBJ1-2; TRBD1 matches at 8 bases. Per germline, CDR1 MDHEN and CDR2 SYDVKM. The CDR3 contains 16 residues. The ends lost 5 bases at V and 5 bases at J; junction bases unmatched: 13. In DNA form, the CDR3 reads TGTGCCAGCAGTCCGACTGCAGGGGGCGTAGGGTATGGCTACACCTTC. Protein product: CASSPTAGGVGYGYTF.

The chain joins TRBV5-1 to TRBJ1-2, with 7 bases identical to TRBD1. The CDR3 consists of 13 residues. V shed 3 bases, J shed 6 bases, and the junction held 5 bases outside the gene matches. Germline V gives CDR1 SGHRS, CDR2 YFSETQ. The CDR3: CASSSTGRNGYTF. For the CDR3, the DNA is TGCGCCAGCAGCTCGACAGGGAGGAATGGCTACACCTTC.

This sequence joins TRBV6-5 and TRBJ2-6, with D uncertain. This CDR3 contains 13 residues. Trimming pared 6 bases from V and 0 bases from J, leaving 3 bases between. The germline V gene has CDR1 MNHEY and CDR2 SVGAGI. The CDR3 region is CASRGSGANVLTF. The CDR3 coding sequence is TGTGCCAGCAGGGGCTCTGGGGCCAACGTCCTGACTTTC.

This clone was recorded only once. The V and J genes are TRBV6-1 and TRBJ1-1; 7 bases agree with TRBD1. V gave up 2 bases and J gave up 4 bases; unmatched junction bases: 10. The CDR3 totals 16 residues. CDR1 is MNHNS, CDR2 SASEGT, per germline. The CDR3 loop reads CASSENKVWTGTEAFF. DNA for the CDR3: TGTGCCAGCAGTGAAAACAAGGTGTGGACAGGCACTGAAGCTTTCTTT.

This chain uses TRBV29-1 with TRBJ2-7; D gene ambiguous. The CDR3 is made up of 12 amino acids. Germline CDR1 and CDR2: SQVTM and ANQGSEA. The V and J ends lost 4 bases and 5 bases respectively, with 12 bases between them. The CDR3 DNA follows: TGCAGCGTTGCCGACTGGCTGGACGAGCAGTACTTC. Translation: CSVADWLDEQYF.

This clone turned up a few times. The V and J genes are TRBV7-8 and TRBJ1-3; weak D call: TRBD1 (5 bases). Germline CDR1 and CDR2: SGHVS and FQNEAQ. Trimming stripped 6 bases from V and 0 bases from J, with 12 bases between. CDR3 size: 15 residues. This CDR3 reads CASRGGTGSGNTIYF. CDR3 nucleotide sequence: TGTGCCAGCAGAGGAGGAACAGGCTCTGGAAACACCATATATTTT.

This rearrangement joins TRBV6-1 to TRBJ1-3, with TRBD1 matching over 10 bases. J was trimmed by 3 bases and V by 4 bases; bases with no gene match: 6. Germline V CDR1 and CDR2: MNHNS, SASEGT. The CDR3 has 16 amino acids. The CDR3 here is CASSVEGTGVGNTIYF. The CDR3 region has the DNA TGTGCCAGCAGTGTAGAGGGGACAGGGGTTGGAAACACCATATATTTT.

The chain joins TRBV5-1 to TRBJ1-2; 7 bases fit TRBD1. This CDR3 is built from 15 residues. The germline V gene encodes CDR1 SGHRS and CDR2 YFSETQ. Trimming took 1 base from V and 2 from J; bases not matched to a gene: 5. The CDR3 DNA sequence: TGCGCCAGCAGCTTGCTAGGGGGCGCCAACTATGGCTACACCTTC. This codes for CASSLLGGANYGYTF.

Only one count was recorded for this clone. In nucleotides, the CDR3 is TGCGCCAGCGCCTATAGCGGGTCGAACACCGGGGAGCTGTTTTTT. Encoded protein: CASAYSGSNTGELFF. J is TRBJ2-2 and V is TRBV5-1; TRBD2 aligns across 7 bases. J was trimmed by 0 bases and V by 7 bases; bases with no gene match: 6. Germline V lookup: CDR1 SGHRS, CDR2 YFSETQ. The CDR3 extends over 15 amino acids.

The J gene is TRBJ2-3, the V gene TRBV5-1; D perhaps matches TRBD2 (6 bases). CDR1 and CDR2 (germline): SGHRS, YFSETQ. V gave up 1 base and J gave up 2 bases, with 14 bases separating them. This CDR3 region has 16 residues. CDR3 in DNA: TGCGCCAGCAGCTTGACCGGACTACAACTCACAGATACGCAGTATTTT. It specifies CASSLTGLQLTDTQYF.

This sequence joins TRBV11-2 and TRBJ1-1; weak D call: TRBD1 (6 bases). The length of the CDR3 is 15 residues. The V end was cut by 3 bases, the J end by 1 base, with 12 bases between. CDR1 and CDR2 from the germline V gene are SGHAT and FQNNGV. CDR3 region: CASSFTGKGNTEAFF. CDR3 bases: TGTGCCAGCAGCTTCACAGGGAAGGGGAACACTGAAGCTTTCTTT.

This clone occurred once. The chain has TRBV7-6 and TRBJ2-7; D gene unclear. V lost 0 bases and J 3 bases, leaving 12 bases between the germline ends. Germline V gene data show CDR1 as SGHVS and CDR2 as FNYEAQ. The CDR3 is made up of 15 amino acids. CDR3 nucleotides: TGTGCCAGCAGCTTAGCGCACGGCAGCCACTACGAGCAGTACTTC. Translated, it gives CASSLAHGSHYEQYF. Looking up the rest from reference TRBV7-6 and TRBJ2-7 gives the full variable domain: GAGVSQSPRYKVTKRGQDVALRCDPISGHVSLYWYRQALGQGPEFLTYFNYEAQQDKSGLPNDRFSAERPEGSISTLTIQRTEQRDSAMYRCASSLAHGSHYEQYFGPGTRLTVT.

V and J are TRBV5-4 and TRBJ1-2; D is possibly TRBD1 (5 bases). The CDR3 runs 13 residues. Per the germline V gene, CDR1 is SGHNT and CDR2 is YYREEE (reference sequence). Trimming took off 0 bases at V and 5 bases at J, with 8 bases between the two ends. The CDR3 bases are TGTGCCAGCAGCTTGGAAGGGGATTATGGCTACACCTTC. Translating gives CASSLEGDYGYTF. The whole variable domain, remainder taken from reference TRBV5-4 and TRBJ1-2, is ETGVTQSPTHLIKTRGQQVTLRCSSQSGHNTVSWYQQALGQGPQFIFQYYREEENGRGNFPPRFSGLQFPNYSSELNVNALELDDSALYLCASSLEGDYGYTFGSGTRLTVV.

The rearrangement joins TRBV5-6 to TRBJ1-1, with D uncertain. The CDR3 runs 14 residues. V lost 5 bases to trimming and J lost 9 bases, with 20 bases between them. Germline values: CDR1 SGHDT, CDR2 YYEEEE. The DNA of the CDR3 is TGTGCCAGCAGTGACCCGGTGGGATCCGCTAAAGCTTTCTTT. Its translation is CASSDPVGSAKAFF. The variable domain in full, completed from reference TRBV5-6 and TRBJ1-1, reads DAGVTQSPTHLIKTRGQQVTLRCSPKSGHDTVSWYQQALGQGPQFIFQYYEEEERQRGNFPDRFSGHQFPNYSSELNVNALLLGDSALYLCASSDPVGSAKAFFGQGTRLTVV.

The chain couples TRBV7-2 to TRBJ2-1; 10 bases align to TRBD2. Losses at the gene ends were 4 bases for V and 1 base for J; bases not matched to a gene: 7. Germline lookup yields CDR1 SGHTA and CDR2 FQGNSA. The CDR3 loop spans 17 amino acids. CDR3 nucleotide sequence: TGTGCCAGCAGCTCTCCTATAGCGGGAGGATCCTACAATGAGCAGTTCTTC. It translates to CASSSPIAGGSYNEQFF. Using reference TRBV7-2 and TRBJ2-1 for the parts outside the CDR3, the full variable domain is GAGVSQSPSNKVTEKGKDVELRCDPISGHTALYWYRQSLGQGLEFLIYFQGNSAPDKSGLPSDRFSAERTGGSVSTLTIQRTQQEDSAVYLCASSSPIAGGSYNEQFFGPGTRLTVL.

CDR3 amino acids: CASSQAFLRGQETQYF. The CDR3 DNA is TGCGCCAGCAGCCAAGCATTCCTGCGGGGCCAAGAGACCCAGTACTTC. The chain is built from TRBV4-1 and TRBJ2-5; a possible D gene is TRBD2 (6 bases). CDR1 is MGHRA, CDR2 YSYEKL, per germline. The CDR3 extends over 16 amino acids. V lost 1 base to trimming and J lost 1 base, with 13 bases between them.